These 16 T cell receptor beta chains were all obtained from the same sample, sequenced in a study of metastatic and nonmetastatic thyroid tumors. Prior to thyroid surgery, none of the patients had received any treatment. TCRdb re-called clones from the PCR reads using MiXCR. This sample has 15,000 or so clones, with around 25% found just once. The material sequenced was tumor tissue. All receptors derive from a female donor with papillary thyroid cancer or a benign thyroid nodule (not recorded which). Some clones in this sample may be carry-over from other donors' samples.

This clone was counted at least ten times. The chain carries TRBV20-1 and TRBJ2-7; D is possibly TRBD1 or TRBD2 (5 bases each). This CDR3 is 15 amino acids long. The ends were cut back, 1 base at V and 5 bases at J, with 18 bases in the middle. Germline CDR1 reads DFQATT; CDR2 reads SNEGSKA (reference sequence). CDR3 in DNA: TGCAGTGCTAGAGGGGGGAAGACATTTAGCGACGAGCAGTACTTC. This codes for CSARGGKTFSDEQYF.

This clone was picked up a small number of times. V gene TRBV10-3 combines with J gene TRBJ1-6, with 8 positions matching TRBD1. CDR3 length: 14 residues. Germline V gives CDR1 ENHRY, CDR2 SYGVKD. The trim removed 5 bases at V and 9 bases at J, leaving 6 bases unmatched. The CDR3 here is CAISPGQAVSPLHF. The CDR3 region has the DNA TGTGCCATCAGTCCGGGACAGGCCGTTTCACCCCTCCACTTT.

V is TRBV3-1 and J is TRBJ1-2, with D possibly TRBD1 on 5 matching bases. This CDR3 region has 14 residues. Germline V CDR1 and CDR2: LGHDT, YNNKEL (reference sequence). V was pared by 4 bases and J by 8 bases, with 17 bases between. The CDR3 DNA follows: TGTGCCAGCAGCCCCAGGGACCAAGCGGGAGGCTACACCTTC. Amino acids: CASSPRDQAGGYTF.

This clone was recorded many times. Written as DNA, the CDR3 is TGTGCCAGCAGGCTACAGGGTCCAGAGACCCAGTACTTC. It translates to CASRLQGPETQYF. This chain links TRBV6-1 with TRBJ2-5; D is perhaps TRBD1 (6 bases). This CDR3 comprises 13 residues. Germline-derived CDR1 and CDR2 are MNHNS and SASEGT. V was pared by 6 bases and J by 4 bases, with 12 bases between.

The V gene is TRBV18, the J gene TRBJ2-7; D not resolved. Deletions cut 3 bases from V and 0 bases from J, with 15 bases between. From germline, CDR1 is KGHSH and CDR2 LQKENI. The CDR3 has 16 amino acids. The CDR3 sequence: CASSPKQWAISYEQYF. The CDR3 DNA is TGTGCCAGCTCACCGAAACAGTGGGCGATCTCCTACGAGCAGTACTTC.

V usage is TRBV2 and J usage is TRBJ2-1, with 12 positions matching TRBD2. After removal of 6 bases from V and 9 bases from J, the junction contained 6 bases not matched to a gene. CDR3 length: 14 residues. The germline gives CDR1 SNHLY, CDR2 FYNNEI. The CDR3 region has the DNA TGTGCCAGCAGCTTGACTAGCGGGAGCGGTGAGCAGTTCTTC. This gives the protein CASSLTSGSGEQFF. Supplemented by reference TRBV2 and TRBJ2-1, the full variable domain reads EPEVTQTPSHQVTQMGQEVILRCVPISNHLYFYWYRQILGQKVEFLVSFYNNEISEKSEIFDDQFSVERPDGSNFTLKIRSTKLEDSAMYFCASSLTSGSGEQFFGPGTRLTVL.

This clone was found a few times. Germline and junction disagree at one end, which may indicate a read error. Other DNA variants within this sample encode the same CDR3. The chain recombines TRBV5-1 with TRBJ2-2, with a weak D call TRBD2 (5 bases). The CDR3 contains 15 residues. Germline V gene lookup returns CDR1 SGHRS and CDR2 YFSETQ. CDR3 nucleotide sequence: TGCGCCAGCAGCTTGGGGCACCGGAACACCGGGGAGTTGCTTTTT. The encoded protein is CASSLGHRNTGELLF.

This clone is classed as medium-sized. The chain recombines TRBV28 with TRBJ2-2, with 8 bases identical to TRBD1. V shed 6 bases and J 3 bases; nucleotides not matched to a gene: 6. Per the germline V gene, CDR1 is MDHEN and CDR2 is SYDVKM. The CDR3 has 15 residues. CDR3 amino acids: CASSSGQGDTGELFF. The CDR3 nucleotides are TGTGCCAGCAGCTCCGGACAGGGCGACACCGGGGAGCTGTTTTTT. The entire variable domain, with the rest obtained from reference TRBV28 and TRBJ2-2, is as follows: DVKVTQSSRYLVKRTGEKVFLECVQDMDHENMFWYRQDPGLGLRLIYFSYDVKMKEKGDIPEGYSVSREKKERFSLILESASTNQTSMYLCASSSGQGDTGELFFGEGSRLTVL.

The chain employs TRBV4-1 and TRBJ2-1; D is ambiguous. Germline CDR1 MGHRA, CDR2 YSYEKL. V was shortened by 0 bases and J by 5 bases, with 5 bases between the two germline ends. The length of the CDR3 is 13 residues. The CDR3 nucleotides read TGCGCCAGCAGCCAAGATTTTAACAATGAGCAGTTCTTC. This codes for CASSQDFNNEQFF.

This clone was picked up many times. The gene calls are TRBV20-1 and TRBJ1-5; possible D gene TRBD1, 5 bases. V shed 1 base and J shed 8 bases, with 15 bases lying between them. This CDR3 spans 14 amino acids. Germline CDR1 reads DFQATT; CDR2 reads SNEGSKA (reference sequence). CDR3 loop: CSARAGGTWEPQHF. CDR3 sequence (DNA): TGCAGTGCTAGAGCTGGAGGGACTTGGGAGCCCCAGCATTTT.

In its sample, this clone was seen many times. CDR3 sequence reads: CASSSSRGVADTQYF. CDR3 nucleotide sequence: TGTGCCAGCAGTTCCTCTAGGGGCGTGGCAGATACGCAGTATTTT. V and J are TRBV28 and TRBJ2-3, with D possibly matching TRBD1 (5 bases). Germline V lookup: CDR1 MDHEN, CDR2 SYDVKM. V gave up 4 bases and J gave up 4 bases, with 15 bases separating them. CDR3 length: 15 amino acids. Based on the CDR3 plus reference TRBV28 and TRBJ2-3, the full variable domain is DVKVTQSSRYLVKRTGEKVFLECVQDMDHENMFWYRQDPGLGLRLIYFSYDVKMKEKGDIPEGYSVSREKKERFSLILESASTNQTSMYLCASSSSRGVADTQYFGPGTRLTVL.

The chain has TRBV27 and TRBJ2-7; D unclear. CDR3 length: 13 residues. V shed 3 bases and J shed 5 bases, with 11 bases lying between them. Germline assignment: CDR1 MNHEY and CDR2 SMNVEV (reference sequence). The CDR3 sequence: CASSFGLYNEQYF. Written as DNA, the CDR3 is TGTGCCAGCAGTTTTGGGTTATACAACGAGCAGTACTTC.

This clone rates as medium-sized. CDR3 sequence reads: CASSLTGQRGNQPQHF. As DNA, the CDR3 is TGTGCCAGCAGTTTAACTGGGCAGCGGGGCAATCAGCCCCAGCATTTT. The rearrangement joins TRBV27 to TRBJ1-5; D is uncertain. Germline V gene data show CDR1 as MNHEY and CDR2 as SMNVEV (reference sequence). Trimming removed 2 bases at V and 2 bases at J, with 13 bases between. This CDR3 has 16 amino acids.

The V and J genes are TRBV10-3 and TRBJ1-4; D unclear. This CDR3 has 13 residues. V shed 8 bases and J shed 0 bases, with 7 bases lying between them. CDR1 is ENHRY and CDR2 is SYGVKD in the germline V gene. CDR3 bases: TGTGCCATCGGGGTTGCAACTAATGAAAAACTGTTTTTT. Translation gives CAIGVATNEKLFF.

This clone is deemed medium-sized. The V gene is TRBV12-3 or TRBV12-4, the J gene TRBJ1-3; tentative D call: TRBD1 (5 bases). This CDR3 spans 13 amino acids. V was clipped by 8 bases and J by 4 bases, with 12 bases between them. The CDR3 bases are TGTGCCAGCGGGAGGTGGGACGGAAACACCATATATTTT. Translating gives CASGRWDGNTIYF.

In regard to this clone: At one end the junction does not follow the germline gene, possibly because of a read error. The rearrangement links TRBV6-5 to TRBJ2-3; the D gene could be TRBD1 or TRBD2 (8 bases each). This CDR3 has 15 amino acids. Germline V lookup: CDR1 MNHEY, CDR2 SVGAGI. CDR3 amino acids: CASIYRGTSSDTQYF. For the CDR3, the DNA is TGTGCCAGCATTTACAGGGGGACTAGTTCTGATACGCAGTATTTT.